This TCR beta chain is from a study of identical twins. Whole-study results and caveats: Whereas memory repertoires showed no such difference, abundant cord blood beta clonotypes carried fewer insertions.

There were only healthy Caucasians among the donors. TCRdb redid the calling of the 5' RACE reads with MiXCR, one entry per CDR3 protein. The sample contains around 370,000 distinct CDR3 sequences, about 10% of which appear only once. For this clonotype: The antigen remains unidentified.

With V trimmed by 5 bases and J by 11 bases, 12 bases remained unmatched. The CDR3 totals 15 residues. The germline CDR1 and CDR2 sequences are MGHRA and YSYEKL. The clonotype was recovered from a woman between 50 and 59 years old in good health. The source material was naive T cells sorted from blood. The chain has TRBV4-1 and TRBJ1-6; 7 bases are a match to TRBD1. In DNA form, the CDR3 reads TGCGCCAGCAGCTCTTACGGGACAACAGGGGCACCCCTCCACTTT. It encodes CASSSYGTTGAPLHF.